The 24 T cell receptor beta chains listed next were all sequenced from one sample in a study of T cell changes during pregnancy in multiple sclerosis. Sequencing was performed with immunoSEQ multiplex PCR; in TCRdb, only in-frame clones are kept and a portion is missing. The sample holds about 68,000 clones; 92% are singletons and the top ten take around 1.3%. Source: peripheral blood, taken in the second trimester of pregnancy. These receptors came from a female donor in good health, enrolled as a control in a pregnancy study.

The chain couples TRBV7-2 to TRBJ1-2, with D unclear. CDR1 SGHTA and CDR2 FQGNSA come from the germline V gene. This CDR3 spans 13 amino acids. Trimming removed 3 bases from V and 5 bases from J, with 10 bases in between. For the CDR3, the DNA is TGTGCCAGCAGCTTGGAGGCTGGATATGGCTACACCTTC. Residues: CASSLEAGYGYTF.

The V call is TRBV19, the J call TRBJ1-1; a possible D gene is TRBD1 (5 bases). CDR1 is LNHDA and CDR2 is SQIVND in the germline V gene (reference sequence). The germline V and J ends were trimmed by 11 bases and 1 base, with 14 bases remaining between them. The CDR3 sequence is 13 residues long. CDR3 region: CAGSQGWNTEAFF. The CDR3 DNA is TGTGCCGGGTCCCAGGGATGGAACACTGAAGCTTTCTTT.

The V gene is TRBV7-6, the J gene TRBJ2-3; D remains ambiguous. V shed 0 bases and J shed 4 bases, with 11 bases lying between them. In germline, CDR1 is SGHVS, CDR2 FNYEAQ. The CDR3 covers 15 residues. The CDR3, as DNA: TGTGCCAGCAGCTTAGCCCCCCGGCGGTCAGATACGCAGTATTTT. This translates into CASSLAPRRSDTQYF.

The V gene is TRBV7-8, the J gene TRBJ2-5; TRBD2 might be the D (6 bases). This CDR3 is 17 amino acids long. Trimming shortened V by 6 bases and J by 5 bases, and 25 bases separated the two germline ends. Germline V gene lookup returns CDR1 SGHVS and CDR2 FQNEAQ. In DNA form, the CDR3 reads TGTGCCAGCAGACAACCCCTGGGACGCTATGGGGGGGAGACCCAGTACTTC. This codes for CASRQPLGRYGGETQYF.

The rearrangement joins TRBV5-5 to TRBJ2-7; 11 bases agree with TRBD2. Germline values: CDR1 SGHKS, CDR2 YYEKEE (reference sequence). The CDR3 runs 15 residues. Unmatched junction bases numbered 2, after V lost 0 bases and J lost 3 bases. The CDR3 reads CASSLVAGGGYEQYF. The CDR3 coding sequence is TGTGCCAGCAGCTTGGTAGCGGGGGGGGGCTACGAGCAGTACTTC.

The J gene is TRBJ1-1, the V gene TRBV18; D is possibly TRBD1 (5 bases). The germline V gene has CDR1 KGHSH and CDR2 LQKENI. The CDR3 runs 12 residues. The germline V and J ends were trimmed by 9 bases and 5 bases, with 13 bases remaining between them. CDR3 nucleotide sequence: TGTGCCAGTTTCTCCAGGGTTACTGAAGCTTTCTTT. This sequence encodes CASFSRVTEAFF. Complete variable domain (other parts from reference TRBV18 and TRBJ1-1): NAGVMQNPRHLVRRRGQEARLRCSPMKGHSHVYWYRQLPEEGLKFMVYLQKENIIDESGMPKERFSAEFPKEGPSILRIQQVVRGDSAAYFCASFSRVTEAFFGQGTRLTVV.

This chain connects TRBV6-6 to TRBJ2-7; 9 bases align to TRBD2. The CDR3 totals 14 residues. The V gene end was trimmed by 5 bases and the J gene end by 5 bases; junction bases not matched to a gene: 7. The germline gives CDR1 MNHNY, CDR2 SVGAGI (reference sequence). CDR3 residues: CASSIAGEGDEQYF. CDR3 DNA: TGTGCCAGCAGTATAGCGGGAGAGGGCGACGAGCAGTACTTC.

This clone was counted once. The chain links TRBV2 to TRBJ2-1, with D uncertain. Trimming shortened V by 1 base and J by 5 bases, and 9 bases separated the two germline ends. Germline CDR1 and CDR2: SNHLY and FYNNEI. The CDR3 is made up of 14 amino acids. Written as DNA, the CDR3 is TGTGCCAGCAGTGAAGTCCCTAATCACAATGAGCAGTTCTTC. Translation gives CASSEVPNHNEQFF.

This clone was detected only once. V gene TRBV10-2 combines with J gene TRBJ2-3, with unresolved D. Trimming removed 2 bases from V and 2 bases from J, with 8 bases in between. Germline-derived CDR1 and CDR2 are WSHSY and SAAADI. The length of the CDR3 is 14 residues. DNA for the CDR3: TGCGCCAGCAGTGAGGAGGCCCCCACAGATACGCAGTATTTT. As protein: CASSEEAPTDTQYF.

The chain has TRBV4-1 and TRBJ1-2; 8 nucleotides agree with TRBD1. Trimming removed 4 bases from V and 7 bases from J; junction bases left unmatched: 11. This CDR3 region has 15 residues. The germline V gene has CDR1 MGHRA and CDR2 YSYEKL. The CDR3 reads CASSPRTDRVLGYTF. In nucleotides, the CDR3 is TGCGCCAGCAGCCCCCGCACGGACAGGGTGCTTGGCTACACCTTC.

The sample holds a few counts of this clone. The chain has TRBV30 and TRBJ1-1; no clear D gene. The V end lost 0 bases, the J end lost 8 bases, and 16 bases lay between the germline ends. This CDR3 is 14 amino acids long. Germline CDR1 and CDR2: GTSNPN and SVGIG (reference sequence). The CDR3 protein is CAWSVLWGEGEAFF. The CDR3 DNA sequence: TGTGCCTGGAGTGTACTGTGGGGAGAAGGAGAAGCTTTCTTT.

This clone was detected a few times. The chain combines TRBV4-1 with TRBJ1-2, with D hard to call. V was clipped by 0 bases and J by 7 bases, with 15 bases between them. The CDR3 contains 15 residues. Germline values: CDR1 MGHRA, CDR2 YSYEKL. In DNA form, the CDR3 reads TGCGCCAGCAGCCAAGATGGAGGGTTAGGCAGTGGCTACACCTTC. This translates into CASSQDGGLGSGYTF.

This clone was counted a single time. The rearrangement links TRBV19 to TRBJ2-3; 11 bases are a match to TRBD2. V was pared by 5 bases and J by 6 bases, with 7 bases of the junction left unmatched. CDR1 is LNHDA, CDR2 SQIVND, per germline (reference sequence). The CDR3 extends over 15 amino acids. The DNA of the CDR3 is TGTGCCAGTAGTCCCATAGCGGGAGGGCCCGATACGCAGTATTTT. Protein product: CASSPIAGGPDTQYF.

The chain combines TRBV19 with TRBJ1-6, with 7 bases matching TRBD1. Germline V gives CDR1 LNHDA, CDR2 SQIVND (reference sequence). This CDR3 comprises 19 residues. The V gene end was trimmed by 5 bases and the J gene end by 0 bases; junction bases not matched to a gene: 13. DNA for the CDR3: TGTGCCAGTAGTCCCGACAGGGCGATTCTGGGCTCCTATAATTCACCCCTCCACTTT. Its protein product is CASSPDRAILGSYNSPLHF.

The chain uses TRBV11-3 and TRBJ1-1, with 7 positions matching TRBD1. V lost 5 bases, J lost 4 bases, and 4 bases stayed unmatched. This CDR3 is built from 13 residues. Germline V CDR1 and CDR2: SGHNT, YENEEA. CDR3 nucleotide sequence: TGTGCCAGCAGCCGACAGGGACTCACTGAAGCTTTCTTT. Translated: CASSRQGLTEAFF.

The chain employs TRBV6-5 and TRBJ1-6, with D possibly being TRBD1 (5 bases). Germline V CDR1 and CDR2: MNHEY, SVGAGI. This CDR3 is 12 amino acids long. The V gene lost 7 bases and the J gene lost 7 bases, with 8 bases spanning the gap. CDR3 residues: CASNGGNSPLHF. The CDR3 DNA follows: TGTGCCAGCAATGGGGGGAATTCACCCCTCCACTTT.

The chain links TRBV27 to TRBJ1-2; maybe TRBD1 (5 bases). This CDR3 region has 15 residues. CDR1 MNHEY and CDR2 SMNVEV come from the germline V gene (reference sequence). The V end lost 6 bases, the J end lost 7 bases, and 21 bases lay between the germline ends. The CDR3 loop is CASRPAGGGVGGYTF. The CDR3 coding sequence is TGTGCCAGCAGACCGGCGGGGGGAGGGGTTGGTGGCTACACCTTC.

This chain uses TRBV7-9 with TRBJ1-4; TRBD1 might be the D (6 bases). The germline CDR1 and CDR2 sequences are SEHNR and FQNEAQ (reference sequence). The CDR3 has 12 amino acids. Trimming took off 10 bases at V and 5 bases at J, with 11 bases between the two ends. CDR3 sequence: CATKRGNEKLFF. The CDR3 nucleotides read TGTGCCACCAAGAGGGGGAATGAAAAACTGTTTTTT.

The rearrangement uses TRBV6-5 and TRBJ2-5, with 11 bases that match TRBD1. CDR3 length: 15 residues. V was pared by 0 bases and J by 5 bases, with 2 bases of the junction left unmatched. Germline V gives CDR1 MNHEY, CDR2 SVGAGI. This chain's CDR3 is CASSYSGTGGETQYF. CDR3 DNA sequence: TGTGCCAGCAGTTACTCGGGGACAGGGGGGGAGACCCAGTACTTC.

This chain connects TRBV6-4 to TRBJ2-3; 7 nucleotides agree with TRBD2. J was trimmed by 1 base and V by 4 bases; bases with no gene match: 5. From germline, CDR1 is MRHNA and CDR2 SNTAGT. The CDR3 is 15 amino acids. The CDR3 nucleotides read TGTGCCAGCAGTGCGGGGGAGGGCGGCACAGATACGCAGTATTTT. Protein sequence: CASSAGEGGTDTQYF.

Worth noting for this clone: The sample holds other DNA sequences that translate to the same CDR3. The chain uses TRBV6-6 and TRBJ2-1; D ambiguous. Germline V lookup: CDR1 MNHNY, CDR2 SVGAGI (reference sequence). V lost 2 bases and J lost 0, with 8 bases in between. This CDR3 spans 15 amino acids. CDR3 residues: CASSYEASSYNEQFF. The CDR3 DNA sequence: TGTGCCAGCAGTTACGAGGCAAGCTCCTACAATGAGCAGTTCTTC.

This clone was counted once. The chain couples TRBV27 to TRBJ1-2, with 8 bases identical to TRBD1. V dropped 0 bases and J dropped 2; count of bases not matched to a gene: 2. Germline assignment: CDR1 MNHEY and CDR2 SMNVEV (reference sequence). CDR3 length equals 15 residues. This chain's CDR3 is CASSLSTGANYGYTF. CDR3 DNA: TGTGCCAGCAGTTTATCGACAGGGGCCAACTATGGCTACACCTTC.

CDR3 protein: CAVLPGRERAKNIQYF. The DNA for the CDR3 is TGTGCCGTTCTACCGGGACGGGAGCGAGCCAAAAACATTCAGTACTTC. The chain links TRBV2 to TRBJ2-4, with D maybe TRBD2 (6 bases). CDR3 length: 16 residues. CDR1 is SNHLY, CDR2 FYNNEI, per germline. V was pared by 11 bases and J by 0 bases, with 20 bases between.

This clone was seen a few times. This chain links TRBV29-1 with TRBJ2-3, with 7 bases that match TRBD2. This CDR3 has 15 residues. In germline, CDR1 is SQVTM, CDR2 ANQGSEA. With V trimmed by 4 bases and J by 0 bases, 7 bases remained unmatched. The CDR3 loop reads CSVGSREASTDTQYF. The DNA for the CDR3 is TGCAGCGTTGGGTCCCGGGAGGCAAGCACAGATACGCAGTATTTT.